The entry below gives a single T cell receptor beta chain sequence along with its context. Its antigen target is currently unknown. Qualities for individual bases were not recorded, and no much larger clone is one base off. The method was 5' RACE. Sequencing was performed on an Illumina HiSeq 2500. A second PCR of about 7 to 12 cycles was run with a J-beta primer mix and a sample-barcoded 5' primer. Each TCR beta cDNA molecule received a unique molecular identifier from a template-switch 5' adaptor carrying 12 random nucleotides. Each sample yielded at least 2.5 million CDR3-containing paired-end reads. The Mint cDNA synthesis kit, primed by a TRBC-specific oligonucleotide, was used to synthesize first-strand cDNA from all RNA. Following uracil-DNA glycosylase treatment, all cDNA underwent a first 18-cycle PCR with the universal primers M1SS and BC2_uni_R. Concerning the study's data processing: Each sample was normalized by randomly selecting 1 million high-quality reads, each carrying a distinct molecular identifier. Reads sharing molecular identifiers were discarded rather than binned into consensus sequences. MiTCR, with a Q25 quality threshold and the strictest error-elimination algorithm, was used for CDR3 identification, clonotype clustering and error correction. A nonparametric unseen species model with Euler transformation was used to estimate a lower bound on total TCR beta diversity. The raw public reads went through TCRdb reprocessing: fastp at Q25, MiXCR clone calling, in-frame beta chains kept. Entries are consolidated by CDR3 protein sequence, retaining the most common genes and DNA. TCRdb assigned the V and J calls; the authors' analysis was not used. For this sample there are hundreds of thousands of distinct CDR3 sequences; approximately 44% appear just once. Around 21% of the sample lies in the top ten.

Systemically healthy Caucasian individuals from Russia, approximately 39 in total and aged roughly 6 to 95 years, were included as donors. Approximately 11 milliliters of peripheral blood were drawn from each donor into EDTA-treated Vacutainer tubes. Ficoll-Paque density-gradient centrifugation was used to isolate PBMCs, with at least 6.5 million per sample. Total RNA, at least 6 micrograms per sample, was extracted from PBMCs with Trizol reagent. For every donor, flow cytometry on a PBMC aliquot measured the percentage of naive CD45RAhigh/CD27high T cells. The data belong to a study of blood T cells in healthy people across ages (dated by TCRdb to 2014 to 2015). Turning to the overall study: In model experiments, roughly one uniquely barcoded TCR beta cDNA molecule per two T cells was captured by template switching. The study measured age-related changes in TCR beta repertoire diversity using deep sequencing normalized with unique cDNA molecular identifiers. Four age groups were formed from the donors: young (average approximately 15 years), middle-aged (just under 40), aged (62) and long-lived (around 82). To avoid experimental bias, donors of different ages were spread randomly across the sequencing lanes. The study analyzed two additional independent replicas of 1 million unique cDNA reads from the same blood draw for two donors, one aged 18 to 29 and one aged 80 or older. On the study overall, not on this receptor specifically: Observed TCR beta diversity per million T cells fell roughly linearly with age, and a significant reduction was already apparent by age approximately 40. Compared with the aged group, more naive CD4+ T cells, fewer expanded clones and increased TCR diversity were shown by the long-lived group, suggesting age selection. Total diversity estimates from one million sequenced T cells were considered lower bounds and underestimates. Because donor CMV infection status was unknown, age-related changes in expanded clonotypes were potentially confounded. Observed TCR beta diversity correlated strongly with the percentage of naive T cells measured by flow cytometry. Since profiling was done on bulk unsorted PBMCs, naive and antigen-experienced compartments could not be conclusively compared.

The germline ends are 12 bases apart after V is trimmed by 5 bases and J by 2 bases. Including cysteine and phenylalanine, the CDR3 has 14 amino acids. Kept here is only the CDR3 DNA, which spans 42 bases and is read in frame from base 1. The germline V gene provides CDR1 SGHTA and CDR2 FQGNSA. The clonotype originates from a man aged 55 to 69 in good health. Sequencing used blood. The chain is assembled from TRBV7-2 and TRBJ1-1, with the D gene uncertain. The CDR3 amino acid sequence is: CASSVGTSNTEAFF. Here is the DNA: TGTGCCAGCAGCGTCGGTACCAGCAACACTGAAGCTTTCTTT.